The sample holds many counts of the clone carrying this T cell receptor beta chain. The antigen is unknown. This specimen belongs to a study of T cells after yellow fever vaccination. Overall study: Fractions containing few cells were prepared with SMART-Seq v4 Ultra Low Input.

This CDR3 contains 14 residues. V gave up 3 bases and J gave up 2 bases, with 9 bases separating them. Template switching by 5'RACE produced TCR cDNA, adding a universal primer site and UMIs. TCRdb re-called the 5' RACE reads through MiXCR, storing one row per CDR3 protein. Counted here are 60,000 to 85,000 distinct CDR3 sequences, more than 5.5% occurring once; the ten biggest clones make up 35% to 45%. The study, taken as a whole, reports: The study found a weaker secondary response that peaked faster, day 5 versus 15. The bulk population could contribute abundant contaminating clonotypes to FACS-sorted repertoires.

Sequencing used CD8+ T cells sorted from PBMCs, obtained 5 to 6 days after the first yellow fever vaccination. This receptor was taken from a man aged 18 to 29 who received the YFV17D yellow fever vaccine. The chain couples TRBV12-3 or TRBV12-4 to TRBJ2-3; D not certain. CDR3 sequence: CASSLGRTTDTQYF. In DNA, the CDR3 is TGTGCCAGCAGTTTGGGAAGGACCACAGATACGCAGTATTTT.